This TCR beta chain derives from a study of blood T cell repertoires in COVID-19. Overall study: In each case, the material was cDNA or gDNA derived from T cells, B-cell-depleted T cells, or PBMCs.

Authors' processing steps: Amplifying reference gene primers gave estimates of nucleated cell counts. Profiling relied on immunoSEQ multiplex PCR, and the TCRdb table lists in-frame clones only, not all of them. That table gives V, J and clone size, and the DNA gave D and trimming. This sample has about 35,000 clones, with 80% to 90% found just once. Germline V gene data show CDR1 as MNHEY and CDR2 as SVGAGI. The CDR3 loop spans 12 amino acids. V lost 9 bases, J lost 8 bases, and 7 bases stayed unmatched. The J gene is TRBJ1-2, the V gene TRBV6-5; 9 bases are a match to TRBD1. The source of this sequence is a man aged 80 or over with active COVID-19. The sample was peripheral blood. CDR3 in amino acids: CASFGQGKGYTF. CDR3 DNA sequence: TGTGCCAGTTTCGGACAGGGGAAAGGCTACACCTTC.